One T cell receptor (beta chain) is described in this entry. This record comes from a study of cytomegalovirus exposure and HLA in healthy donors. V gave up 0 bases and J gave up 6 bases, with 8 bases separating them. This CDR3 region has 13 residues. Germline CDR1 and CDR2: MNHEY and SMNVEV (reference sequence). The repertoire was sequenced with immunoSEQ multiplex PCR; TCRdb's copy has only in-frame clones and lacks some. The table includes 95,000 to 120,000 clones, roughly 95% detected once. This chain links TRBV27 with TRBJ1-2; the D is unclear. The origin of this receptor is a woman aged 18-29 years in good health and CMV-seronegative. The sequenced sample was PBMCs. Written as DNA, the CDR3 is TGTGCCAGCAGTTTATCGCGCTCGGATGGCTACACCTTC. Its translation: CASSLSRSDGYTF.